This passage covers 6 T cell receptor beta chains from one sample sequenced in a study of cytomegalovirus exposure and HLA in healthy donors (dated by TCRdb to 2017 to 2019). Libraries came from the immunoSEQ multiplex PCR assay. The multiplex PCR relied on a mix of 60 forward primers for TCR Vbeta segments and 13 reverse primers for TCR Jbeta segments. In its TCRdb copy, this immuneACCESS table keeps in-frame sequences only and misses some clones. Where compared with another copy, unresolved V genes explain less than half of these, and the others have no known cause. Present in this sample are some 200,000 clones, approximately 88% of which were seen just once. The ten largest account for roughly 0.66% of the sample. Specimen: PBMCs. The receptor source for this set is a boy aged 2 to 9 in good health and CMV-seronegative.

The V and J genes are TRBV10-1 and TRBJ2-1; possibly TRBD1 for D (6 bases). Looked up from germline, CDR1 is WNHNN and CDR2 is SYGVQD (reference sequence). The V and J ends lost 6 bases and 5 bases respectively, with 11 bases between them. The CDR3 has 13 residues. The CDR3 coding sequence is TGCGCCAGCAGCGTGGACAGCAACAATGAGCAGTTCTTC. It translates to CASSVDSNNEQFF.

This clone was counted a few times. The chain combines TRBV9 with TRBJ2-7; the D gene is possibly TRBD2 (7 bases). CDR3 length: 13 amino acids. Germline V gives CDR1 SGDLS, CDR2 YYNGEE. V shed 4 bases and J shed 1 base, with 9 bases lying between them. The CDR3 sequence: CASSRGGSYEQYF. The CDR3 coding sequence is TGTGCCAGCAGCAGGGGGGGGTCCTACGAGCAGTACTTC.

The rearrangement links TRBV18 to TRBJ1-2, with no clear D. The CDR3 totals 15 residues. Germline V gives CDR1 KGHSH, CDR2 LQKENI. Trimming removed 2 bases at V and 5 bases at J, with 15 bases between. This CDR3 reads CASSPGSSDLYGYTF. DNA for the CDR3: TGTGCCAGCTCACCAGGGAGCAGCGATCTTTATGGCTACACCTTC.

On this clone: The same CDR3 arises from other DNA sequences in this sample as well. This rearrangement joins TRBV9 to TRBJ1-1; D remains ambiguous. V lost 0 bases and J lost 0, with 9 bases in between. CDR1 and CDR2 (germline): SGDLS, YYNGEE. This CDR3 is 15 amino acids long. The CDR3 spells CASSVEAGLNTEAFF. CDR3 DNA: TGTGCCAGCAGCGTAGAGGCAGGCCTGAACACTGAAGCTTTCTTT. The whole variable domain, filled in from reference TRBV9 and TRBJ1-1, reads DSGVTQTPKHLITATGQRVTLRCSPRSGDLSVYWYQQSLDQGLQFLIQYYNGEERAKGNILERFSAQQFPDLHSELNLSSLELGDSALYFCASSVEAGLNTEAFFGQGTRLTVV.

The chain recombines TRBV5-6 with TRBJ2-7; 7 bases are shared with TRBD1. The CDR3 sequence is 13 residues long. The J segment lost 4 bases and the V segment lost 0 bases, leaving 1 base of the junction unmatched. Per germline, CDR1 SGHDT and CDR2 YYEEEE. The CDR3: CASSLARGYEQYF. The CDR3 DNA reads as TGTGCCAGCAGCTTGGCCAGGGGGTACGAGCAGTACTTC.

This clone came up once. The chain uses TRBV13 and TRBJ2-7, with unresolved D. This CDR3 region has 12 residues. Trimming removed 5 bases at V and 1 base at J, with 6 bases between. Germline CDR1 PRHDT, CDR2 FYEKMQ (reference sequence). CDR3 sequence: CASSRLSYEQYF. DNA of the CDR3: TGTGCCAGCAGCCGTCTGTCCTACGAGCAGTACTTC.